The rows below give T cell receptor beta chains drawn from one sample of a study of T cell changes during pregnancy in multiple sclerosis. Sequenced by immunoSEQ multiplex PCR; TCRdb stores in-frame clones only, minus some. The sample has about 1,200 clones, about 80% seen once. Sequenced material: CD4+ T cells from PBMCs (not recorded whether the cells were cultured). These receptors were taken from a female patient with multiple sclerosis, enrolled in a pregnancy study. Some clones in this sample may be carry-over from other donors' samples. Each CDR3 is given with its conserved first and last residue. The order of the fields is V gene, J gene, clone size, D gene, CDR3 protein, CDR3 DNA. D genes are given only for firm matches. The size field is filled for only some rows; it gives once, few, many or a size class.

>TRBV29-1|TRBJ2-1|once|-
CSVDGLGYNEQFF
TGCAGCGTTGACGGTTTGGGCTACAATGAGCAGTTCTTC
>TRBV5-5|TRBJ2-5|-|-
CASSLLRGGETQYF
TGTGCCAGCAGCTTGTTAAGGGGCGGGGAGACCCAGTACTTC
>TRBV30|TRBJ1-2|-|-
CAWSGGGGGYTF
TGTGCCTGGAGTGGTGGCGGCGGTGGCTACACCTTC
>TRBV11-2|TRBJ2-1|-|-
CASSWVQGSPYNEQFF
TGTGCCAGCAGCTGGGTACAGGGTTCTCCCTACAATGAGCAGTTCTTC
>TRBV6-6|TRBJ1-6|-|-
CASSPAGNNSPLHF
TGTGCCAGCAGTCCCGCCGGGAACAATTCACCCCTCCACTTT
>TRBV7-3|TRBJ2-3|-|TRBD1
CASSRLSPGGAGDTQYF
TGTGCCAGCAGCCGCCTGAGTCCAGGGGGCGCGGGAGATACGCAGTATTTT